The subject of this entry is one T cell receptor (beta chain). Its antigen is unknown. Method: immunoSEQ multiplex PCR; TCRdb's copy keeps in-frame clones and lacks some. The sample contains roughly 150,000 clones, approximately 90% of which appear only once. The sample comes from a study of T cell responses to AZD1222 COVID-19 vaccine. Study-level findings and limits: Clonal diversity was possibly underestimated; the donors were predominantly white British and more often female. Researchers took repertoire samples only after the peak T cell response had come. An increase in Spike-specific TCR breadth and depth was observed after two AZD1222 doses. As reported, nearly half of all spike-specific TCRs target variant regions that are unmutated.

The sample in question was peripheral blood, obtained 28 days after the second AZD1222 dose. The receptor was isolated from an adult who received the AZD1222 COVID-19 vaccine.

The CDR3 DNA sequence: TGTGCCTGGAGGGCCCGACTAGAGCCGTTAGCTAACTATGGCTACACCTTC. Its translation: CAWRARLEPLANYGYTF. The chain carries TRBV30 and TRBJ1-2; D remains ambiguous. The CDR3 consists of 17 residues. Deletions cut 3 bases from V and 0 bases from J, with 20 bases between. Germline values: CDR1 GTSNPN, CDR2 SVGIG (reference sequence).